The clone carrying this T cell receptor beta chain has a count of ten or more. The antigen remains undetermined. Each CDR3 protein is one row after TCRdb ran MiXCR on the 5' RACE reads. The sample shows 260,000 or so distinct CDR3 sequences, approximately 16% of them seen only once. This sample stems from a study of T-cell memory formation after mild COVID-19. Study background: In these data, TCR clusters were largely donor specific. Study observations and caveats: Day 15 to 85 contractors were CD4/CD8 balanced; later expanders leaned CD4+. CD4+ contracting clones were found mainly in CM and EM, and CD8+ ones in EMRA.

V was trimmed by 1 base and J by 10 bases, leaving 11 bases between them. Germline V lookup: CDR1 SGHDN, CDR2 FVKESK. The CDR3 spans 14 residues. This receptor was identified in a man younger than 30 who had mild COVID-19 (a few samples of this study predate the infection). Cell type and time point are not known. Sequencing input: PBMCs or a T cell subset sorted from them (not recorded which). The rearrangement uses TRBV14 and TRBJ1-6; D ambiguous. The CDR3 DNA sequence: TGTGCCAGCAGCCAAGGAAGGGAGTACTCACCCCTCCACTTT. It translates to CASSQGREYSPLHF.